The sequence of this T cell receptor (beta chain) was determined in a study of Graves' ophthalmopathy and Graves' hyperthyroidism. Study findings and constraints: The authors also found most expanded thyroid clonotypes above 0.001 frequency in blood. A 13-signature model separated ophthalmopathy from stable hyperthyroidism, 85% to 90% sensitivity, around 81% specificity.

This clonotype has a count of ten or more. Its antigen is not identified. Newly diagnosed hyperthyroidism donors, aged 18 to 65, duration under 2 months. The diagnosis was founded upon clinical symptoms, serum thyroxine, TRAb, thyroid ultrasound and orbital computed tomography. RNA served as the template for amplifying TCR beta CDR3 regions. HTBI primers were employed in first-round RT-PCR, then a second-round multiplex PCR followed. Each CDR3 protein gets one entry after TCRdb re-called the multiplex PCR reads with MiXCR. The table has under 800,000 distinct CDR3 sequences, 22% seen once. Material for sequencing was peripheral blood. This TCR was sampled from a woman in her late teens or twenties with stable Graves' hyperthyroidism. Some clones in this sample may be carry-over from other donors' samples.

The chain's CDR3 is CASSLGTGPASQETQYF. As DNA, the CDR3 is TGTGCCAGCAGCTTAGGGACCGGGCCAGCATCCCAAGAGACCCAGTACTTC. The chain links TRBV11-2 to TRBJ2-5; D gene unclear. The V end was cut by 1 base, the J end by 1 base, with 16 bases between. The CDR3 contains 17 residues. The germline V gene encodes CDR1 SGHAT and CDR2 FQNNGV. Drawing the rest from reference TRBV11-2 and TRBJ2-5, the complete variable domain is EAGVAQSPRYKIIEKRQSVAFWCNPISGHATLYWYQQILGQGPKLLIQFQNNGVVDDSQLPKDRFSAERLKGVDSTLKIQPAKLEDSAVYLCASSLGTGPASQETQYFGPGTRLLVL.